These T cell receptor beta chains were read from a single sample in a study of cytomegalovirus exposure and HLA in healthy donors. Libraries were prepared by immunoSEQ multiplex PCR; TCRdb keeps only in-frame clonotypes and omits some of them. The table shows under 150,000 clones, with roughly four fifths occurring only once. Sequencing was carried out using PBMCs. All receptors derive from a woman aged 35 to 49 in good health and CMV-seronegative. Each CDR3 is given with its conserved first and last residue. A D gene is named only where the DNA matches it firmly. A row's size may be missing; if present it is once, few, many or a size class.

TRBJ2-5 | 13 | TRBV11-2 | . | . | CASSFSYQETQYF | TGTGCCAGCAGCTTCTCGTACCAAGAGACCCAGTACTTC
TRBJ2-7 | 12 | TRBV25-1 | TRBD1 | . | CASSNRGYEQYF | TGTGCCAGCAGCAACAGGGGCTACGAGCAGTACTTC
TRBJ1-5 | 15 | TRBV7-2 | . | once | CASSLGDFSRNPQHF | TGTGCCAGCAGCTTAGGGGACTTTAGCAGGAATCCCCAGCATTTT
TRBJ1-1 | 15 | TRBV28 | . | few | CASSSPGGANTEAFF | TGTGCCAGCAGTTCGCCCGGGGGAGCGAACACTGAAGCTTTCTTT
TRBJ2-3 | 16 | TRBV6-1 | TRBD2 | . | CASSEVPAGFTDTQYF | TGTGCCAGCAGTGAAGTTCCAGCGGGGTTCACAGATACGCAGTATTTT
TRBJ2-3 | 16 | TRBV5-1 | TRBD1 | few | CASSDPSQGASDTQYF | TGCGCCAGCAGCGATCCTTCCCAGGGGGCGAGTGATACGCAGTATTTT
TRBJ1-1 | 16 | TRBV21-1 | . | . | CASTKTQGGWCTEAFF | TGTGCCAGCACCAAAACTCAGGGGGGTTGGTGCACTGAAGCTTTCTTT
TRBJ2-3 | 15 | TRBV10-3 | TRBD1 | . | CAITGTERGPDTQYF | TGTGCCATCACTGGTACCGAGAGGGGGCCAGATACGCAGTATTTT
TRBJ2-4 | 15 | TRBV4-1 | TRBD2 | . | CASSQREGAGYIQYF | TGCGCCAGCAGCCAACGGGAGGGTGCGGGGTACATTCAGTACTTC
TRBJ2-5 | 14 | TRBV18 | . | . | CASSVMAPPETQYF | TGTGCCAGCTCAGTTATGGCCCCTCCGGAGACCCAGTACTTC
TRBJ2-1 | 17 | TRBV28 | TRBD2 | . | CASSGELAGGSYNEQFF | TGTGCCAGCAGTGGGGAGCTAGCGGGAGGCTCCTACAATGAGCAGTTCTTC
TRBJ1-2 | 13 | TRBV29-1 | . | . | CSVDGPGGHGYTF | TGCAGCGTTGACGGGCCTGGGGGCCATGGCTACACCTTC
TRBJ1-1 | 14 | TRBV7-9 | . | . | CSSSLQQGNTEAFF | TGTTCCAGCAGCCTACAACAGGGGAACACTGAAGCTTTCTTT
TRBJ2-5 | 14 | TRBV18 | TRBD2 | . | CASSRGGIQEAQYF | TGTGCCAGCTCCCGGGGAGGGATACAAGAGGCCCAGTACTTC
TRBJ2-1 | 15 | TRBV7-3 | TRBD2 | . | CASSLGGGLVNEQFF | TGTGCCAGCAGCTTAGGCGGGGGGCTGGTGAATGAGCAGTTCTTC
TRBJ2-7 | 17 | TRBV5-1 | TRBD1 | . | CASSWANSGTGPNEQYF | TGCGCCAGCAGCTGGGCCAATTCCGGGACAGGGCCCAACGAGCAGTACTTC
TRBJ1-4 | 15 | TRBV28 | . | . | CASNSLQGGGEKLFF | TGTGCCAGCAACTCACTCCAGGGAGGCGGTGAAAAACTGTTTTTT
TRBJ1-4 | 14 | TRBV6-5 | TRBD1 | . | CATQAGQGNEKLFF | TGTGCCACCCAGGCGGGACAGGGAAATGAAAAACTGTTTTTT
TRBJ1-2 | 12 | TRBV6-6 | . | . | CASSYSGTGDSF | TGTGCCAGCAGTTACTCCGGGACTGGTGACTCCTTC
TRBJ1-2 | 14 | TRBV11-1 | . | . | CASSSTKLPYGYTF | TGTGCCAGCAGCTCGACTAAGCTCCCCTATGGCTACACCTTC
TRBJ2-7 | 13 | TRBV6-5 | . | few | CASSYTGPYEQYF | TGTGCCAGCAGTTACACAGGACCCTACGAGCAGTACTTC
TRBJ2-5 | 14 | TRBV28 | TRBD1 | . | CASSLRGLQETQYF | TGTGCCAGCAGTTTGAGGGGGCTACAAGAGACCCAGTACTTC
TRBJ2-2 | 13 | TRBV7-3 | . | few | CASSLRESGELFF | TGTGCCAGCAGCTTACGAGAGTCCGGGGAGCTGTTTTTT
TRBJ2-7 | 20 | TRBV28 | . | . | CASSSSPLGWTASSSYEQYF | TGTGCCAGCAGTTCATCCCCCCTAGGGTGGACAGCGTCGAGCTCCTACGAGCAGTACTTC
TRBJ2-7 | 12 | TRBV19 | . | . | CASQGESYEQYF | TGTGCCAGCCAGGGTGAGTCCTACGAGCAGTACTTC